A single sample is the source of the 6 T cell receptor beta chains below, sequenced in a study of T cells in Graves' hyperthyroidism and ophthalmopathy (dated by TCRdb to 2018 to 2020). Libraries were prepared through multiplex PCR. The listed sequencing device is Illumina HiSeq 2000. The TCR beta CDR3 regions were amplified from RNA transcripts. The first round of RT-PCR for the TCR CDR3 was performed with the HTBI primer set and the Qiagen OneStep RT-PCR kit. The public reads were run again by TCRdb, first through fastp at Q25 and then through MiXCR, and only productive beta chains were kept. Merged by CDR3 protein, the rows form single entries marked with the most common genes and DNA. The sample profile shows about 700,000 distinct CDR3 sequences; about 14% of them were found once. The ten largest clones represent roughly 10% of the sample. The material sequenced was blood. These receptors all come from a woman aged 18-35 years with Graves' hyperthyroidism.

This clonotype was counted ten times or more. The chain carries TRBV2 and TRBJ2-7; D possibly matches TRBD1 or TRBD2 (7 bases each). V dropped 3 bases and J dropped 2 bases, with 17 bases sitting between them. This CDR3 contains 16 residues. Per germline, CDR1 SNHLY and CDR2 FYNNEI. Here the CDR3 DNA reads TGTGCCAGCAGTGAGGAGGGGGGGACAGTCCCCTACGAGCAGTACTTC. Its translation: CASSEEGGTVPYEQYF.

This clonotype has a handful of counts. The chain uses TRBV7-9 and TRBJ2-7; D perhaps matches TRBD2 (5 bases). CDR1 is SEHNR and CDR2 is FQNEAQ in the germline V gene (reference sequence). This CDR3 is built from 15 residues. V lost 5 bases, J lost 4 bases, and 18 bases lay in between. The CDR3 region is CASSRDFPLKYEQYF. CDR3 DNA: TGTGCCAGCAGCCGGGATTTCCCACTCAAATACGAGCAGTACTTC. The full variable domain, in which reference TRBV7-9 and TRBJ2-7 provide the parts outside the CDR3, is DTGVSQNPRHKITKRGQNVTFRCDPISEHNRLYWYRQTLGQGPEFLTYFQNEAQLEKSRLLSDRFSAERPKGSFSTLEIQRTEQGDSAMYLCASSRDFPLKYEQYFGPGTRLTVT.

The chain is built from TRBV29-1 and TRBJ2-2; tentative D call: TRBD2 (6 bases). Trimming took off 1 base at V and 6 bases at J, with 18 bases between the two ends. The CDR3 consists of 16 residues. CDR1 and CDR2 (germline): SQVTM, ANQGSEA. Here the CDR3 DNA reads TGCAGCGTTGAAGTCCCGGAGGAGGGGAGCCCCGGGGAGCTGTTTTTT. Protein product: CSVEVPEEGSPGELFF.

This clonotype occurred a few times. This rearrangement joins TRBV7-9 to TRBJ2-5, with D unresolved. CDR3 length: 16 residues. The germline V gene has CDR1 SEHNR and CDR2 FQNEAQ (reference sequence). V was trimmed by 5 bases and J by 1 base, leaving 17 bases between them. CDR3 in amino acids: CASSRLVTVVQETQYF. The CDR3 coding sequence is TGTGCCAGCAGCCGCTTGGTTACAGTAGTCCAAGAGACCCAGTACTTC.

Many counts were recorded for this clonotype. V is TRBV20-1 and J is TRBJ2-1; weak D call: TRBD1 (5 bases). The V end lost 3 bases, the J end lost 8 bases, and 17 bases lay between the germline ends. CDR3 length equals 14 residues. Germline V gene sequence: CDR1 DFQATT, CDR2 SNEGSKA (reference sequence). CDR3 nucleotides: TGCAGTGCTAGGCGCCAGGGTTTGGTTTATGAGCAGTTCTTC. It encodes CSARRQGLVYEQFF.

This clonotype was recorded many times. J is TRBJ1-1 and V is TRBV6-5; D call uncertain. CDR3 length: 18 residues. Trimming took off 1 base at V and 0 bases at J, with 18 bases between the two ends. The germline V gene has CDR1 MNHEY and CDR2 SVGAGI. The CDR3 nucleotides are TGTGCCAGCAGTTACTTATACTCGGGGAGGCGGATGAACACTGAAGCTTTCTTT. It translates to CASSYLYSGRRMNTEAFF.